A selection of T cell receptor beta chains follows, all from one sample in a study of CD8+ T cells in alopecia areata. Sequenced by immunoSEQ multiplex PCR; TCRdb stores in-frame clones only, minus some. The data hold under 250,000 clones, with less than 75% observed a single time. The starting material was CD4+ T cells sorted from blood, obtained at week 4, from a patient treated with tofacitinib. These receptors all come from a human donor with alopecia areata. The CDR3 runs from the conserved cysteine through the conserved F or W. The D gene is left open where the match is weak. The size entry is marked missing in some rows and otherwise reads once, few, many or a size class.

V: TRBV5-6
size: few
D: TRBD1
J: TRBJ1-2
CDR3: CASSLLGQSTFVSTF
DNA: TGTGCCAGCAGCTTGCTGGGACAGTCAACATTTGTGAGCACCTTC

V: TRBV30
size: .
D: .
J: TRBJ1-3
CDR3: CACAGSLAGNTIYF
DNA: TGTGCCTGCGCCGGGAGTTTGGCTGGAAACACCATATATTTT

V: TRBV30
size: once
D: TRBD2
J: TRBJ2-1
CDR3: CAWSVEPGTSGPNEQFF
DNA: TGTGCCTGGAGTGTGGAGCCCGGGACTAGCGGACCCAATGAGCAGTTCTTC

V: TRBV4-3
size: many
D: .
J: TRBJ1-6
CDR3: CASSQVDSTPLHF
DNA: TGCGCCAGCAGCCAAGTTGACAGTACACCCCTCCACTTT

V: TRBV30
size: .
D: .
J: TRBJ1-1
CDR3: CAWSTTDSSAEAFF
DNA: TGTGCCTGGAGTACTACCGACAGTTCAGCTGAAGCTTTCTTT

V: TRBV4-3
size: .
D: .
J: TRBJ1-2
CDR3: CASSQDRISNYGYTF
DNA: TGCGCCAGCAGCCAAGATCGGATTTCTAACTATGGCTACACCTTC

V: TRBV30
size: .
D: .
J: TRBJ1-5
CDR3: CAWSVTAVDQPQHF
DNA: TGTGCCTGGAGTGTAACAGCAGTCGATCAGCCCCAGCATTTT

V: TRBV15
size: .
D: .
J: TRBJ2-7
CDR3: CATSRVDRRSYEQYF
DNA: TGTGCCACCAGCAGAGTGGACCGGAGGAGCTACGAGCAGTACTTC

V: TRBV30
size: .
D: .
J: TRBJ2-7
CDR3: CAWSVSPPYEQYF
DNA: TGTGCCTGGAGTGTATCCCCTCCCTACGAGCAGTACTTC

V: TRBV30
size: .
D: .
J: TRBJ1-5
CDR3: CAWSDNTGKQPQHF
DNA: TGTGCCTGGAGCGATAACACAGGAAAACAGCCCCAGCATTTT

V: TRBV15
size: .
D: .
J: TRBJ1-2
CDR3: CATRGTRGGYTF
DNA: TGTGCCACCAGGGGGACGCGAGGAGGCTACACCTTC

V: TRBV30
size: .
D: .
J: TRBJ1-2
CDR3: CATKNNYGYTF
DNA: TGTGCCACAAAAAATAACTATGGCTACACCTTC

V: TRBV4-3
size: .
D: .
J: TRBJ2-3
CDR3: CASSQDAFTDTQYF
DNA: TGCGCCAGCAGCCAAGATGCGTTCACAGATACGCAGTATTTT

V: TRBV5-1
size: many
D: TRBD1
J: TRBJ2-4
CDR3: CASSLGRRTGGLENIQYF
DNA: TGCGCCAGCAGCTTGGGCCGTCGGACAGGGGGCTTGGAAAACATTCAGTACTTC

V: TRBV20-1
size: .
D: .
J: TRBJ1-5
CDR3: CSARDAHAQHF
DNA: TGCAGTGCTAGAGATGCCCACGCCCAGCATTTT

V: TRBV29-1
size: once
D: .
J: TRBJ1-5
CDR3: CSVAPGSNQPQHF
DNA: TGCAGCGTTGCTCCGGGGAGCAATCAGCCCCAGCATTTT

V: TRBV12-5
size: .
D: TRBD1
J: TRBJ1-1
CDR3: CASGLTGGTEAFF
DNA: TGTGCTAGTGGTCTGACAGGGGGGACTGAAGCTTTCTTT

V: TRBV6-1
size: .
D: TRBD2
J: TRBJ2-7
CDR3: CASSQSGGVYEQYF
DNA: TGTGCCAGCAGTCAGAGCGGGGGAGTATACGAGCAGTACTTC

V: TRBV10-3
size: .
D: .
J: TRBJ1-1
CDR3: CAISGEGDTEAFF
DNA: TGTGCCATCAGTGGAGAAGGAGACACTGAAGCTTTCTTT

V: TRBV5-1
size: .
D: .
J: TRBJ1-1
CDR3: CASSSSAEAFF
DNA: TGCGCCAGCAGCTCGTCGGCTGAAGCTTTCTTT

V: TRBV5-1
size: .
D: .
J: TRBJ1-4
CDR3: CASSLTGATNEKLFF
DNA: TGCGCCAGCAGCTTGACAGGTGCAACTAATGAAAAACTGTTTTTT

V: TRBV5-6
size: .
D: TRBD2
J: TRBJ2-3
CDR3: CASSLRAGVTDTQYF
DNA: TGTGCCAGCAGCTTGCGAGCGGGGGTCACAGATACGCAGTATTTT

V: TRBV9
size: .
D: .
J: TRBJ2-3
CDR3: CASSVDLLAPDTQYF
DNA: TGTGCCAGCAGCGTAGACCTGCTAGCGCCGGATACGCAGTATTTT

V: TRBV29-1
size: .
D: .
J: TRBJ1-1
CDR3: CSAEADTEAFF
DNA: TGCAGCGCGGAGGCGGACACTGAAGCTTTCTTT

V: TRBV9
size: once
D: .
J: TRBJ1-2
CDR3: CASSLSFPGNGYTF
DNA: TGTGCCAGCAGCTTGTCCTTCCCAGGGAATGGCTACACCTTC

V: TRBV9
size: .
D: .
J: TRBJ1-2
CDR3: CASSAPGNYGYTF
DNA: TGTGCCAGCAGCGCCCCGGGAAACTATGGCTACACCTTC

V: TRBV9
size: .
D: TRBD1
J: TRBJ1-2
CDR3: CASTGTGTDLNYGYTF
DNA: TGTGCCAGCACCGGAACCGGGACAGATTTAAACTATGGCTACACCTTC

V: TRBV5-1
size: .
D: .
J: TRBJ2-2
CDR3: CASSLTPHTGELFF
DNA: TGCGCCAGCAGCTTAACTCCACACACCGGGGAGCTGTTTTTT

V: TRBV29-1
size: once
D: .
J: TRBJ2-5
CDR3: CSVELGHGAAQYF
DNA: TGCAGCGTTGAACTGGGACATGGTGCGGCCCAGTACTTC

V: TRBV29-1
size: .
D: .
J: TRBJ2-3
CDR3: CSVSGLTDTQYF
DNA: TGCAGCGTGTCAGGGCTAACAGATACGCAGTATTTT

V: TRBV29-1
size: .
D: .
J: TRBJ2-3
CDR3: CSVAGVITDTQYF
DNA: TGCAGCGTTGCGGGAGTGATCACAGATACGCAGTATTTT

V: TRBV5-1
size: .
D: TRBD2
J: TRBJ2-3
CDR3: CASKRDSGGDTQYF
DNA: TGCGCCAGCAAGAGGGATAGCGGGGGGGATACGCAGTATTTT

V: TRBV7-9
size: .
D: TRBD1
J: TRBJ1-2
CDR3: CASSLPLLGPATGNYGYTF
DNA: TGTGCCAGCAGCTTGCCCCTTTTGGGCCCGGCGACAGGGAACTATGGCTACACCTTC

V: TRBV29-1
size: .
D: .
J: TRBJ2-3
CDR3: CSVGQSTDTQYF
DNA: TGCAGCGTTGGACAGTCCACAGATACGCAGTATTTT

V: TRBV5-6
size: .
D: .
J: TRBJ2-1
CDR3: CASSFAQRTLDNEQFF
DNA: TGTGCCAGCAGCTTCGCCCAAAGGACGCTTGACAATGAGCAGTTCTTC

V: TRBV18
size: few
D: .
J: TRBJ1-1
CDR3: CASSPIRGTEAFF
DNA: TGTGCCAGCTCACCAATTCGGGGCACTGAAGCTTTCTTT

V: TRBV30
size: .
D: .
J: TRBJ1-5
CDR3: CAWSPGRNQPQHF
DNA: TGTGCCTGGAGTCCCGGACGTAATCAGCCCCAGCATTTT

V: TRBV25-1
size: .
D: .
J: TRBJ2-7
CDR3: CASSEYGSYEQYF
DNA: TGTGCCAGCAGTGAATACGGGAGCTACGAGCAGTACTTC

V: TRBV2
size: .
D: .
J: TRBJ1-5
CDR3: CASRMGGQPQHF
DNA: TGTGCCAGCAGAATGGGGGGTCAGCCCCAGCATTTT

V: TRBV5-1
size: .
D: .
J: TRBJ2-2
CDR3: CASSLEWAGELFF
DNA: TGCGCCAGCAGCTTGGAATGGGCCGGGGAGCTGTTTTTT

V: TRBV29-1
size: .
D: TRBD1
J: TRBJ2-3
CDR3: CSVEGQGAPDTQYF
DNA: TGCAGCGTTGAAGGACAGGGGGCACCAGATACGCAGTATTTT

V: TRBV29-1
size: .
D: .
J: TRBJ1-1
CDR3: CSVGPTGPQAFF
DNA: TGCAGCGTTGGCCCCACAGGGCCCCAAGCTTTCTTT

V: TRBV29-1
size: .
D: .
J: TRBJ2-3
CDR3: CSVASPQYF
DNA: TGCAGCGTTGCGTCACCGCAGTATTTT

V: TRBV6-6
size: .
D: .
J: TRBJ1-5
CDR3: CASSYTRNQPQHF
DNA: TGTGCCAGCAGTTACACAAGAAATCAGCCCCAGCATTTT